This is a list of T cell receptor beta chains from one sample in a study of cytomegalovirus exposure and HLA in healthy donors. Produced via immunoSEQ multiplex PCR; TCRdb's table is partial and in-frame only. This table holds more than 110,000 clones, 80% to 90% found once. The sequencing sample was made of PBMCs. Receptor source: a young woman in good health and CMV-seropositive. Both conserved end residues are part of each CDR3. D genes are given only for firm matches. Clone size is given for some rows only: seen once, a few or many times, or a class if the clone is expanded.

>TRBV28|-|-|TRBJ1-5
TGTGCCAGCAGCAAGGGGAGGCAGCCCCAGCATTTT
CASSKGRQPQHF
>TRBV6-1|-|-|TRBJ1-1
TGTGCCAGCACCGCCGCGCCGGGACACATTGAAGCTTTCTTT
CASTAAPGHIEAFF
>TRBV7-2|-|TRBD1|TRBJ1-2
TGTGCCAGCAGCCCCGGGACAGGTCACTATGGCTACACCTTC
CASSPGTGHYGYTF
>TRBV5-4|-|-|TRBJ2-2
TGTGCCAGCAGCTTGTTAGTCCCCGGGGAGCTGTTTTTT
CASSLLVPGELFF
>TRBV20-1|-|-|TRBJ1-2
TGCAGTGCTTCCGGGGACTATGGCTACACCTTC
CSASGDYGYTF
>TRBV7-3|-|-|TRBJ2-3
TGTGCCAGCAGCTTGTCGGTTAGCACAGATACGCAGTATTTT
CASSLSVSTDTQYF
>TRBV12-2|-|-|TRBJ1-5
TGTGCAAGTCGACCTGACAGGGGGAATAACCAGCCCCAGCATTTT
CASRPDRGNNQPQHF
>TRBV4-3|-|TRBD2|TRBJ2-7
TGCGCCAGCAGCCAAGATCACGGGGGGTCCACCTACGAGCAGTACTTC
CASSQDHGGSTYEQYF
>TRBV28|-|TRBD1|TRBJ2-7
TGTGCCAGCAGTTCGGGACAGGGCTGGGAGCAGTACTTC
CASSSGQGWEQYF
>TRBV2|-|-|TRBJ2-5
TGTGCCAGCAGTGGTCTCATCGGGGGAGAGACCCAGTACTTC
CASSGLIGGETQYF
>TRBV28|-|-|TRBJ2-7
TGTGCCAGCAGTTTAAGAGGTTACGAGCAGTACTTC
CASSLRGYEQYF
>TRBV6-1|once|TRBD1|TRBJ2-7
TGTGCCAGCAAGGACAGGGTGGTTGGCTACGAGCAGTACTTC
CASKDRVVGYEQYF
>TRBV9|once|-|TRBJ2-2
TGTGCCAGCAGCGCCCTTTTGGGGGAGCTGTTTTTT
CASSALLGELFF
>TRBV28|once|-|TRBJ1-4
TGTGCCAGCAGTTTGGGTGGACAAGGAAGTGAAAAACTGTTTTTT
CASSLGGQGSEKLFF
>TRBV14|-|TRBD1|TRBJ1-2
TGTGCCAGCAGCCAAGGCTGGGACAGGGCCCTCTATGGCTACACCTTC
CASSQGWDRALYGYTF
>TRBV4-3|-|TRBD2|TRBJ2-3
TGCGCCAGCAGCCAAGAATGGGGTAGCGGGGGGCGTGCTAGCACAGATACGCAGTATTTT
CASSQEWGSGGRASTDTQYF
>TRBV30|-|-|TRBJ2-1
TGTGCCGGAAATAGGGACACCTCCTACAATGAGCAGTTCTTC
CAGNRDTSYNEQFF
>TRBV28|-|TRBD1|TRBJ2-3
TGTGCCAGCAGTTTAATCCGGCGGACAGGGGAGCCCCCAGATACGCAGTATTTT
CASSLIRRTGEPPDTQYF
>TRBV7-3|-|TRBD2|TRBJ2-3
TGTGCCAGCAGCCAAGGGACTAGCCGGGGGGATACGCAGTATTTT
CASSQGTSRGDTQYF
>TRBV30|-|-|TRBJ2-1
TGTGCCTGGAGTGTGAGGGGGACCCGTCGGAATGAGCAGTTCTTC
CAWSVRGTRRNEQFF
>TRBV18|-|-|TRBJ2-2
TGTGCCAGCTCACCACGGACTTCGAACACCGGGGAGCTGTTTTTT
CASSPRTSNTGELFF
>TRBV4-2|-|-|TRBJ1-2
TGTGCCAGCAGCCAACTCCAGGATTCCTATGGCTACACCTTC
CASSQLQDSYGYTF
>TRBV30|-|-|TRBJ1-1
TGTGCCTGGATTCCACGACGGACACCGAACACTGAAGCTTTCTTT
CAWIPRRTPNTEAFF
>TRBV4-1|-|-|TRBJ1-3
TGCGCCAGCAGCCAGACGGGGGTCTCTGGAAACACCATATATTTT
CASSQTGVSGNTIYF
>TRBV4-1|few|-|TRBJ2-7
TGCGCCAGCAGCCAAGGTCCAGGCCAGCAGTACTTC
CASSQGPGQQYF
>TRBV7-9|-|-|TRBJ2-3
TGTGCCAGCAGCTTAGGGGTGGAGCCCCATACGCAGTATTTT
CASSLGVEPHTQYF